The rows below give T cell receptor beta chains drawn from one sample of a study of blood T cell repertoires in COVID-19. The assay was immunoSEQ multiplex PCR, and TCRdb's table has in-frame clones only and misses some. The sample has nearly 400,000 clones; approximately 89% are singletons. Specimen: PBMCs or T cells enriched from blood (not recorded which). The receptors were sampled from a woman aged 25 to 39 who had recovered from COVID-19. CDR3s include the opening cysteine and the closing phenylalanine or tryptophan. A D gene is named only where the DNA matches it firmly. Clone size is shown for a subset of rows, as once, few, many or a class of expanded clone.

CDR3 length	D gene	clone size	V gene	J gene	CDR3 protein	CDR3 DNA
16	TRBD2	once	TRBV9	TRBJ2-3	CASSREAGGGTDTQYF	TGTGCCAGCAGCCGCGAGGCGGGAGGGGGCACAGATACGCAGTATTTT
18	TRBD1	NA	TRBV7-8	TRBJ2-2	CASSLGTGGYANTGELFF	TGTGCCAGCAGCTTAGGGACAGGGGGCTACGCGAACACCGGGGAGCTGTTTTTT
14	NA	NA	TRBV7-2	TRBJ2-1	CASSPRGISNEQFF	TGTGCCAGCAGCCCCCGGGGAATCTCCAATGAGCAGTTCTTC
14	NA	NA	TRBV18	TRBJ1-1	CASSPQGSDTEAFF	TGTGCCAGCTCACCTCAGGGATCCGACACTGAAGCTTTCTTT
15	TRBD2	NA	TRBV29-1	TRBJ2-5	CSVEGASGGAETQYF	TGCAGCGTTGAAGGTGCTAGCGGGGGGGCTGAGACCCAGTACTTC
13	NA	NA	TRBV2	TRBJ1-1	CASSDRLNTEAFF	TGTGCCAGCAGTGACCGTTTGAACACTGAAGCTTTCTTT
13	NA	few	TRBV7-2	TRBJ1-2	CASSNDRNYGYTF	TGTGCCAGCAGCAACGACAGGAACTATGGCTACACCTTC
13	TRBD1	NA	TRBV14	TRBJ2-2	CASSQDRGLELFF	TGTGCCAGCAGCCAGGACAGGGGGTTGGAGCTGTTTTTT
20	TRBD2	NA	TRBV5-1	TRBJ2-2	CASRTPHSAAGERNTGELFF	TGCGCCAGCAGGACCCCCCATTCTGCAGCGGGGGAGAGGAACACCGGGGAGCTGTTTTTT
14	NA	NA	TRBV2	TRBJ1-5	CASSLPGLGQPQHF	TGTGCCAGCAGCCTACCAGGGCTGGGGCAGCCCCAGCATTTT
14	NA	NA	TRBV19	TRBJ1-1	CASRAQNLNTEAFF	TGTGCCAGTAGGGCCCAGAACCTGAACACTGAAGCTTTCTTT
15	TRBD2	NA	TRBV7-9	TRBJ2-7	CASSLGERELYEQYF	TGTGCCAGCAGCTTAGGGGAGCGGGAGTTATACGAGCAGTACTTC
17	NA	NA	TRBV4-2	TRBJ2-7	CASSQDDRPTPRYEQYF	TGTGCCAGCAGCCAAGATGACAGGCCAACGCCGAGGTACGAGCAGTACTTC
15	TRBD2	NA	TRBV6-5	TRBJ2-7	CASSSRLAGAYEQYF	TGTGCCAGCAGTTCCCGACTAGCGGGGGCCTACGAGCAGTACTTC
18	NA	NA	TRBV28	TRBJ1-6	CASSVLQGFASYNSPLHF	TGTGCCAGCAGTGTTCTCCAGGGGTTTGCGTCCTATAATTCACCCCTCCACTTT
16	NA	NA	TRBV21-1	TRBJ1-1	CASSKEQRVAYTEAFF	TGTGCCAGCAGCAAAGAACAGCGGGTAGCGTACACTGAAGCTTTCTTT
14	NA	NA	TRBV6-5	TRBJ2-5	CASSYGGLKETQYF	TGTGCCAGCAGTTACGGGGGACTCAAAGAGACCCAGTACTTC
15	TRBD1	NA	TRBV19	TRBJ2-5	CASSPGQGLQETQYF	TGTGCCAGTAGCCCGGGACAGGGGCTCCAAGAGACCCAGTACTTC
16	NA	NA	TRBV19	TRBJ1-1	CASSPGLLTVDTEAFF	TGTGCCAGTAGTCCCGGACTTCTGACGGTAGACACTGAAGCTTTCTTT
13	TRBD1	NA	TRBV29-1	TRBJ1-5	CSVGTGFNQPQHF	TGCAGCGTTGGGACAGGGTTTAATCAGCCCCAGCATTTT
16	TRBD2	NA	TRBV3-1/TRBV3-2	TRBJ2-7	CASRSRLAGGFSEQYF	TGTGCCAGCAGGTCACGACTAGCGGGGGGGTTTTCGGAGCAGTACTTC
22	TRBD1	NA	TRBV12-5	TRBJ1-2	CASGLPLRDRVDIGALYYGYTF	TGTGCTAGTGGTTTGCCCCTCCGGGACAGGGTCGACATTGGGGCACTATACTATGGCTACACCTTC
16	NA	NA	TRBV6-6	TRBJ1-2	CASSRRGGLENYGYTF	TGTGCCAGCAGTCGACGTGGGGGGTTGGAGAACTATGGCTACACCTTC
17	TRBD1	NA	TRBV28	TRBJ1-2	CASTSLGGDRANYGYTF	TGTGCCAGCACCTCCTTAGGTGGGGACAGGGCCAACTATGGCTACACCTTC
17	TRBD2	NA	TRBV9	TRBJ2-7	CASSGGLAGTSSYEQYF	TGTGCCAGCAGTGGGGGACTAGCGGGGACAAGCTCCTACGAGCAGTACTTC
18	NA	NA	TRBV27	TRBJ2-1	CASSLVGLGGFSYNEQFF	TGTGCCAGCAGTTTAGTAGGGCTGGGGGGATTCTCCTACAATGAGCAGTTCTTC
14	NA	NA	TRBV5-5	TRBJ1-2	CASSLDRGGYGYTF	TGTGCCAGCAGCTTGGATAGGGGCGGCTATGGCTACACCTTC
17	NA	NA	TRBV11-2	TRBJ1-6	CASSLDPTGISYSPLHF	TGTGCCAGCAGCTTAGATCCTACAGGGATATCGTATTCACCCCTCCACTTT
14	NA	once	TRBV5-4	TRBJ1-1	CASSLGGPRTEAFF	TGTGCCAGCAGCTTGGGGGGGCCTCGGACTGAAGCTTTCTTT
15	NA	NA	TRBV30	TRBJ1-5	CAWSRDGYSNQPQHF	TGTGCCTGGAGTCGCGACGGGTATAGCAATCAGCCCCAGCATTTT
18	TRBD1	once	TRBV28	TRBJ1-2	CASSLGRNSRQGSYGYTF	TGTGCCAGCAGTTTAGGTCGGAATTCGAGACAGGGAAGCTATGGCTACACCTTC
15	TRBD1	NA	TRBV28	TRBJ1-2	CASSYPTGAGYGYTF	TGTGCCAGCAGTTACCCGACAGGGGCGGGGTATGGCTACACCTTC
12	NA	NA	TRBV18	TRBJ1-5	CASSPQNQPQHF	TGTGCCAGCTCACCGCAGAATCAGCCCCAGCATTTT
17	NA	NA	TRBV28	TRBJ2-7	CASSWGTGTMGRYEQYF	TGTGCCAGCAGTTGGGGGACCGGGACAATGGGCAGGTACGAGCAGTACTTC
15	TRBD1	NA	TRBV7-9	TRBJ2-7	CASSHDRGSFYEQYF	TGTGCCAGCAGCCACGACAGGGGATCGTTCTACGAGCAGTACTTC
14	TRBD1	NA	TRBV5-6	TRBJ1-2	CASSFGTENYGYTF	TGTGCCAGCAGCTTCGGGACAGAGAACTATGGCTACACCTTC
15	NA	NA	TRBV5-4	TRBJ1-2	CASSLAARITYGYTF	TGTGCCAGCAGCTTGGCCGCGAGGATTACCTATGGCTACACCTTC